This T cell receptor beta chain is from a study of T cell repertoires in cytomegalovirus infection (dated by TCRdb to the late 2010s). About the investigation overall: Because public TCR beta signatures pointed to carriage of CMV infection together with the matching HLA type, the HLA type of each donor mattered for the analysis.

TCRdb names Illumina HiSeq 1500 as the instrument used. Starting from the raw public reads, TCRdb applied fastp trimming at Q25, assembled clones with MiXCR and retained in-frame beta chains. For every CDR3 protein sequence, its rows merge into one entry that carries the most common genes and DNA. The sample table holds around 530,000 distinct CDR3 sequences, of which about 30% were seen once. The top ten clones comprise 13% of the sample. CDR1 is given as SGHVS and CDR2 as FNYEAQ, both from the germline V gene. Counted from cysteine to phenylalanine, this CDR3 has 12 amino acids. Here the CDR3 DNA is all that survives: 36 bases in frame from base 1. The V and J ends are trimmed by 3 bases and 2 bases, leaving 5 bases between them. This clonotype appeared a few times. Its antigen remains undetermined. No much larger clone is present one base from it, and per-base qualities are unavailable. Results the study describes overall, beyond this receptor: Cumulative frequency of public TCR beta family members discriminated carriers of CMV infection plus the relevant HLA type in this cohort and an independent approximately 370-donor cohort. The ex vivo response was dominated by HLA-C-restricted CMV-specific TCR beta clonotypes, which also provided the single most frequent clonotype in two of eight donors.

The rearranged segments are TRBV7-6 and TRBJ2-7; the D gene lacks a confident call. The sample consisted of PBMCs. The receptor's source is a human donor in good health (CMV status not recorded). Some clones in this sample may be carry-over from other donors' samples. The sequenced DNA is TGTGCCAGCAGCTTCCAAGCCTACGAGCAGTACTTC. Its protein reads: CASSFQAYEQYF.